This T cell receptor (beta chain) was identified in a study of somatic mutations in cytotoxic T cells in rheumatoid arthritis. Concerning this clone itself: Antigen unknown.

V dropped 0 bases and J dropped 4 bases, with 10 bases sitting between them. CDR3 size: 14 residues. The germline CDR1 and CDR2 sequences are SGDLS and YYNGEE. Study processing details: Expanded CD8+ clones from patients, those larger than 1%, seldom had a match among published virus-specific TCRB sequences. Some clones are missing from TCRdb's copy, which holds only in-frame ones; the method was immunoSEQ multiplex PCR. V, J and clone size are taken as reported in that table, and D and trimming were inferred from the DNA itself. The data show 3,500 to 4,500 clones, with 74% seen just once and roughly 25% held by the top ten. The study's findings and limits: Per patient, the largest CD8+ clone was found to exceed 20% of CD8+ cells in about an eighth of the roughly 65 cases.

The chain joins TRBV9 to TRBJ1-1; possible D gene TRBD1, 5 bases. The sequence was obtained from an adult with rheumatoid arthritis. Material for sequencing was CD8+ T cells sorted from blood. This CDR3 reads CASSVAWGATEAFF. The CDR3 DNA reads as TGTGCCAGCAGCGTAGCATGGGGCGCCACTGAAGCTTTCTTT.